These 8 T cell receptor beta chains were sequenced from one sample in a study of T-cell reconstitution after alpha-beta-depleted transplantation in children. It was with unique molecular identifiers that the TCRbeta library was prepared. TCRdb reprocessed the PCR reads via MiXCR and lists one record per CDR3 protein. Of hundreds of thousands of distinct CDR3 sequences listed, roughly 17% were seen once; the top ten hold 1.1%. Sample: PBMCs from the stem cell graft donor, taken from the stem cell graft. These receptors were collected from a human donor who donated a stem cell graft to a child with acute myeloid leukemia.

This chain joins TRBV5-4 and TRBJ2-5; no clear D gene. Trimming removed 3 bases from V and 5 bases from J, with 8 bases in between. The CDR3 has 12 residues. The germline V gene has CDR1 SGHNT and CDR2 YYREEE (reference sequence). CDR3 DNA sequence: TGTGCCAGCAGCTGGGGATCGGAGACCCAGTACTTC. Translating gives CASSWGSETQYF.

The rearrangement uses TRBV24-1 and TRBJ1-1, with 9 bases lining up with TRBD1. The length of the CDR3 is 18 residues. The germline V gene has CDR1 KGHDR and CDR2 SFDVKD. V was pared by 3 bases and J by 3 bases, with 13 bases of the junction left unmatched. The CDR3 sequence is CATSDQLGGDREDTEAFF. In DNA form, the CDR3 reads TGTGCCACCAGTGATCAGCTAGGCGGGGACAGGGAGGACACTGAAGCTTTCTTT.

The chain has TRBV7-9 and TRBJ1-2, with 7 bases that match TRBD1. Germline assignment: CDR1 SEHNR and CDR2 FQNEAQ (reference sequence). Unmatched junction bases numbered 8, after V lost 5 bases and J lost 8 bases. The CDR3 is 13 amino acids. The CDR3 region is CASSMTGMEGYTF. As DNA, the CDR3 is TGTGCCAGCAGCATGACAGGGATGGAGGGCTACACCTTC.

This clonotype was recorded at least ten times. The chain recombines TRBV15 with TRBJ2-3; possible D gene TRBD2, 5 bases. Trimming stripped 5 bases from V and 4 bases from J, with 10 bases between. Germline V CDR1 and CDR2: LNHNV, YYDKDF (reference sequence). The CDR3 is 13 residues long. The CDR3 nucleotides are TGTGCCACCAGCGGGAGTGTTCCAGATACGCAGTATTTT. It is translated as CATSGSVPDTQYF. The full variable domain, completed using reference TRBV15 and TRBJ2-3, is DAMVIQNPRYQVTQFGKPVTLSCSQTLNHNVMYWYQQKSSQAPKLLFHYYDKDFNNEADTPDNFQSRRPNTSFCFLDIRSPGLGDTAMYLCATSGSVPDTQYFGPGTRLTVL.

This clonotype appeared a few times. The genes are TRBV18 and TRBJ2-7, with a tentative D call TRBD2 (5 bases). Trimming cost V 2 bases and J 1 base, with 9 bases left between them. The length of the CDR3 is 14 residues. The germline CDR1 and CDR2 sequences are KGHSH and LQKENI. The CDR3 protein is CASSPRRTSYEQYV. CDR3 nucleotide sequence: TGTGCCAGCTCACCAAGGAGGACGTCCTACGAGCAGTACGTC.

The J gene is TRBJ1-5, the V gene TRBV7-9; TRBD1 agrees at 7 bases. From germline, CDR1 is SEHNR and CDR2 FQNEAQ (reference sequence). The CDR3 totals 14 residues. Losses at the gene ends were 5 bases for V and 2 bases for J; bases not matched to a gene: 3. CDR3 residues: CASSTGTGNQPQHF. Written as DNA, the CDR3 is TGTGCCAGCAGCACCGGGACAGGCAATCAGCCCCAGCATTTT.

CDR3 in DNA: TGTGCCAGCAGCCTCCGACAGGGTAGCTCCTACGAGCAGTACGTC. Translated, it gives CASSLRQGSSYEQYV. The chain joins TRBV21-1 to TRBJ2-7; the table's D gene call, TRBD1, was not cross checked with the DNA. TRBV21-1 is shown as a pseudogene. The CDR3 covers 15 residues.

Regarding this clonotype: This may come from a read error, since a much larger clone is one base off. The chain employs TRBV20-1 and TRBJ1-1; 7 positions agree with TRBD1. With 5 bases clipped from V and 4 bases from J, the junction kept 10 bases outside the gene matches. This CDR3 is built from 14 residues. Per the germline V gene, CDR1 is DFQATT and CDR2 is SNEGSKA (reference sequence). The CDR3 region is CSAWTGGGSTEAFF. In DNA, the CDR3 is TGCAGTGCTTGGACAGGAGGAGGGTCCACTGAAGCTTTCTTT.